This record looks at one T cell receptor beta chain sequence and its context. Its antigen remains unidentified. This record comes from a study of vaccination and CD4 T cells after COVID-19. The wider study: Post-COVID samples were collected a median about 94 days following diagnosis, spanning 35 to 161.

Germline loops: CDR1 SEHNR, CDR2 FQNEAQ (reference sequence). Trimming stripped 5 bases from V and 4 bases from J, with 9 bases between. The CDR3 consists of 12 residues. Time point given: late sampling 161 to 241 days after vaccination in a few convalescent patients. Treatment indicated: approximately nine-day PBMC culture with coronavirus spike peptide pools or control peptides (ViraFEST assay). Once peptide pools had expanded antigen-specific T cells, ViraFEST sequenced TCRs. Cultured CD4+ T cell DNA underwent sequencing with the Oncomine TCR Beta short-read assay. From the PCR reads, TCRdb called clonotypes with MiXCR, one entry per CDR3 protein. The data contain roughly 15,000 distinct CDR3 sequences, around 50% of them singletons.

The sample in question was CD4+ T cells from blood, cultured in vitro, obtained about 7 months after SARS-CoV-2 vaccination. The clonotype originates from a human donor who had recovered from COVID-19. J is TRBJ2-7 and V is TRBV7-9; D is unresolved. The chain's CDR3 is CASSPNRYEQYF. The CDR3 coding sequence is TGTGCCAGCAGCCCTAATAGGTACGAGCAGTACTTC.